A single sample is the source of the 4 T cell receptor beta chains below, sequenced in a study of long-term antiretroviral therapy in people with HIV. Running of the v3.0 immunoSEQ assay took place at survey level. This table comes from immunoSEQ multiplex PCR, and its TCRdb copy is limited to in-frame clones, with some not included. The table lists roughly 28,000 clones, 80% to 95% of them singletons, with about 4.5% in the top ten. Sequenced material: unsorted PBMCs, taken 5 to 5.5 years after starting antiretroviral therapy. The source is a woman between 40 and 50 years old with HIV.

The V gene is TRBV2, the J gene TRBJ2-7; 10 bases match TRBD2. The J segment lost 5 bases and the V segment lost 8 bases, leaving 6 bases of the junction unmatched. The CDR3 totals 13 residues. The germline CDR1 and CDR2 sequences are SNHLY and FYNNEI. DNA of the CDR3: TGTGCCAGCGCTAGCGGGAGACCCCACGAGCAGTACTTC. Translating it yields CASASGRPHEQYF.

The genes are TRBV5-4 and TRBJ2-1; D call uncertain. Germline V gene lookup returns CDR1 SGHNT and CDR2 YYREEE (reference sequence). The V and J ends lost 4 bases and 0 bases respectively, with 14 bases between them. This CDR3 spans 16 amino acids. The DNA of the CDR3 is TGTGCCAGCAGCCCAACCACAGTACTCTCCTACAATGAGCAGTTCTTC. This sequence encodes CASSPTTVLSYNEQFF.

V usage is TRBV7-9 and J usage is TRBJ2-7; weak D call: TRBD2 (6 bases). V was trimmed by 5 bases and J by 0 bases, leaving 14 bases between them. This CDR3 comprises 15 residues. The germline CDR1 and CDR2 sequences are SEHNR and FQNEAQ (reference sequence). This CDR3 is CASSPSVSASYEQYF. The CDR3 DNA reads as TGTGCCAGCAGCCCTAGCGTCAGCGCCTCCTACGAGCAGTACTTC. Full variable domain (missing parts from reference TRBV7-9 and TRBJ2-7): DTGVSQNPRHKITKRGQNVTFRCDPISEHNRLYWYRQTLGQGPEFLTYFQNEAQLEKSRLLSDRFSAERPKGSFSTLEIQRTEQGDSAMYLCASSPSVSASYEQYFGPGTRLTVT.

V usage is TRBV19 and J usage is TRBJ2-7, with TRBD2 as a possible D gene (6 bases). Trimming pared 3 bases from V and 6 bases from J, leaving 12 bases between. Germline assignment: CDR1 LNHDA and CDR2 SQIVND (reference sequence). The CDR3 has 13 amino acids. The CDR3 protein is CASSIDGGSEQYF. As DNA, the CDR3 is TGTGCCAGTAGTATTGATGGGGGGAGCGAGCAGTACTTC.